The rows below give T cell receptor beta chains drawn from one sample of a study of sequential checkpoint blockade in melanoma. Here immunoSEQ multiplex PCR was the method, and the copy in TCRdb shows in-frame clones only, minus some. The repertoire includes around 40,000 clones, roughly 90% of them detected once, and 12% sits in the top ten. The source was CD8+ T cells sorted from blood (inferred from file names), collected from a patient given nivolumab and ipilimumab in sequence. These receptors came from a human donor with melanoma. Both conserved end residues are part of each CDR3. The D gene is left open where the match is weak. Clone sizes are given selectively: once, few, many, or a class where the clone is expanded.

>TRBJ2-1|TRBV19|-|TRBD2
CASSTTSGKYSYNEQFF
TGTGCCAGTAGTACGACTAGCGGGAAATACTCCTACAATGAGCAGTTCTTC
>TRBJ2-2|TRBV25-1|-|-
CASSELRSKATGELFF
TGTGCCAGCAGTGAATTGAGGAGTAAGGCCACCGGGGAGCTGTTTTTT
>TRBJ2-5|TRBV7-9|-|TRBD1
CASSLSWTGGQETQYF
TGTGCCAGCAGCTTATCGTGGACAGGGGGCCAAGAGACCCAGTACTTC
>TRBJ1-1|TRBV10-2|-|-
CASSLLTEAFF
TGCGCCAGCAGCCTCTTGACTGAAGCTTTCTTT
>TRBJ2-7|TRBV27|-|-
CASSLRGGLNLYEQYF
TGTGCCAGCAGTTTACGGGGTGGATTAAACCTATACGAGCAGTACTTC
>TRBJ1-2|TRBV2|-|-
CASRSRDFLEGYTF
TGTGCCAGCAGGAGCCGGGATTTTTTGGAGGGCTACACCTTC
>TRBJ2-1|TRBV28|-|TRBD2
CASSFRAGANEQFF
TGTGCCAGCAGTTTTCGGGCGGGAGCCAATGAGCAGTTCTTC
>TRBJ2-3|TRBV5-4|-|TRBD2
CASSSGTSGSPPFTDTQYF
TGTGCCAGCAGCTCCGGGACTAGCGGGAGTCCTCCTTTCACAGATACGCAGTATTTT
>TRBJ2-2|TRBV9|-|TRBD2
CASSVAVSGSGELFF
TGTGCCAGCAGCGTAGCGGTTAGCGGGAGTGGGGAGCTGTTTTTT
>TRBJ2-3|TRBV27|-|-
CASSFRGIGIDTQYF
TGTGCCAGCAGTTTTCGAGGCATCGGGATAGATACGCAGTATTTT
>TRBJ2-7|TRBV15|-|-
CATRRDSDYEQYF
TGTGCCACCAGGCGCGACAGCGACTACGAGCAGTACTTC
>TRBJ2-2|TRBV9|-|TRBD2
CASRGLDDTGELFF
TGTGCCAGCAGAGGACTAGATGACACCGGGGAGCTGTTTTTT
>TRBJ1-2|TRBV19|few|-
CASSGMDKANYGYTF
TGTGCCAGCTCGGGAATGGATAAGGCCAACTATGGCTACACCTTC
>TRBJ2-1|TRBV4-3|-|TRBD2
CASSQDPGLADLGQFF
TGCGCCAGCAGCCAAGATCCGGGACTAGCGGACCTTGGGCAGTTCTTC
>TRBJ1-2|TRBV5-6|-|TRBD1
CASSWGQDSAGYGYTF
TGTGCCAGCAGCTGGGGACAGGACTCGGCGGGCTATGGCTACACCTTC
>TRBJ2-7|TRBV6-5|-|TRBD2
CASRASGIYEQYF
TGTGCCAGCCGGGCTAGCGGGATCTACGAGCAGTACTTC
>TRBJ2-3|TRBV7-3|-|TRBD2
CASSLAGEGTDTQYF
TGTGCCAGCAGCTTAGCGGGAGAGGGTACAGATACGCAGTATTTT
>TRBJ2-2|TRBV2|-|-
CASEGKYVLPFTGELFF
TGTGCCAGCGAGGGCAAATACGTCCTACCTTTCACCGGGGAGCTGTTTTTT
>TRBJ2-1|TRBV7-3|-|-
CASSFGGPNEQFF
TGTGCCAGCAGCTTTGGAGGGCCTAATGAGCAGTTCTTC
>TRBJ1-4|TRBV13|-|-
CASSSWREPEKLFF
TGTGCCAGCAGCTCCTGGAGAGAGCCCGAAAAACTGTTTTTT
>TRBJ2-3|TRBV7-6|-|TRBD2
CASSRLAGGLGTDTQYF
TGTGCCAGCAGCCGACTAGCGGGAGGACTTGGCACAGATACGCAGTATTTT
>TRBJ2-4|TRBV13|once|-
CASSSGVWGKNIQYF
TGTGCCAGCAGCTCGGGGGTTTGGGGCAAAAACATTCAGTACTTC
>TRBJ2-3|TRBV13|-|-
CASSIQGHTDTQYF
TGTGCCAGCAGCATCCAGGGGCACACAGATACGCAGTATTTT
>TRBJ2-2|TRBV4-1|-|-
CASSQDRREAGELFF
TGCGCCAGCAGCCAAGATCGCCGGGAAGCCGGGGAGCTGTTTTTT
>TRBJ2-1|TRBV9|once|-
CASSVYLSSYNEQFF
TGTGCCAGCAGCGTATATCTAAGCTCCTACAATGAGCAGTTCTTC
>TRBJ1-5|TRBV27|-|-
CASSLRGFWQPQHF
TGTGCCAGCAGTTTACGGGGTTTCTGGCAGCCCCAGCATTTT
>TRBJ2-7|TRBV5-1|-|TRBD2
CASSLDTSGNLEQYF
TGCGCCAGCAGCTTGGACACTAGCGGGAATTTGGAGCAGTACTTC
>TRBJ1-5|TRBV7-9|few|TRBD1
CASSRTGGDQPQHF
TGTGCCAGCAGCCGGACAGGGGGCGATCAGCCCCAGCATTTT
>TRBJ1-4|TRBV21-1|-|-
CASSKIKPTREKLFF
TGTGCCAGCAGCAAAATAAAACCAACTAGGGAAAAACTGTTTTTT
>TRBJ2-7|TRBV25-1|-|TRBD2
CASRGLASSYEQYF
TGTGCCAGCAGGGGACTAGCTTCTTCCTACGAGCAGTACTTC
>TRBJ1-2|TRBV4-1|few|TRBD1
CASSQGTGSYGYTF
TGCGCCAGCAGCCAGGGGACAGGGAGTTATGGCTACACCTTC
>TRBJ2-2|TRBV27|-|TRBD1
CASSFHWSSTRGTGELFF
TGTGCCAGCAGTTTCCATTGGTCTTCGACCAGGGGGACCGGGGAGCTGTTTTTT
>TRBJ2-4|TRBV7-9|few|-
CASSPPWEAKNIQYF
TGTGCCAGCAGCCCTCCGTGGGAGGCTAAAAACATTCAGTACTTC
>TRBJ1-1|TRBV25-1|-|TRBD1
CASSERGLNTEAFF
TGTGCCAGCAGTGAAAGGGGGCTGAACACTGAAGCTTTCTTT
>TRBJ2-3|TRBV15|-|TRBD2
CATSDSSVRLARRDTQYF
TGTGCCACCAGCGACAGCTCCGTTCGACTAGCGAGGAGGGATACGCAGTATTTT
>TRBJ1-4|TRBV10-3|few|-
CAISESSEKLFF
TGTGCCATCAGTGAGTCGAGTGAAAAACTGTTTTTT
>TRBJ1-4|TRBV7-9|few|-
CASSPQVEKLFF
TGTGCCAGCAGCCCCCAGGTTGAAAAACTGTTTTTT
>TRBJ2-1|TRBV7-9|-|-
CASSLQGDEQFF
TGTGCCAGCAGCTTACAGGGCGATGAGCAGTTCTTC
>TRBJ1-2|TRBV5-1|-|TRBD1
CASSTGGPYGYTF
TGCGCCAGCAGCACAGGGGGCCCCTATGGCTACACCTTC
>TRBJ1-3|TRBV6-5|once|-
CASSYSRGIGNTIYF
TGTGCCAGCAGTTACTCGAGAGGAATTGGAAACACCATATATTTT
>TRBJ2-3|TRBV6-6|-|TRBD1
CASSSGQGATDTQYF
TGTGCCAGCAGTTCTGGACAGGGGGCAACAGATACGCAGTATTTT
>TRBJ2-7|TRBV25-1|-|TRBD2
CASSEWREGLNEQYF
TGTGCCAGCAGTGAGTGGCGGGAGGGTCTGAACGAGCAGTACTTC
>TRBJ2-1|TRBV7-9|-|TRBD2
CASSPRTSGPNEQFF
TGTGCCAGCAGCCCCCGGACTAGCGGACCCAATGAGCAGTTCTTC
>TRBJ1-5|TRBV5-3|-|-
CARTRENGNQPQHF
TGTGCCAGAACTAGAGAGAATGGCAATCAGCCCCAGCATTTT
>TRBJ2-5|TRBV12-5|-|TRBD1
CASGFKTGTGFLETQYF
TGTGCTAGTGGTTTCAAAACCGGGACAGGGTTTTTGGAGACCCAGTACTTC